This entry lists 20 T cell receptor beta chains sequenced from one sample in a study of T cell repertoires in cytomegalovirus infection. Which antigens these TCRs recognize remains unknown. TCRdb used MiXCR to reprocess the reads, holding one entry per CDR3 protein. This sample has about a million distinct CDR3 sequences, with about a third found just once. Sample: cultured CD8+ T cells from PBMCs, taken from culture after CMV antigen stimulation. These receptors were obtained from a human donor in good health (CMV status not recorded). Some clones in this sample may be carry-over from other donors' samples.

This clonotype has only a few counts. The chain couples TRBV10-2 to TRBJ2-3, with unresolved D. The CDR3 totals 10 residues. The germline V gene has CDR1 WSHSY and CDR2 SAAADI. Between the trimmed V and J ends, which lost 10 bases and 5 bases, there was a span of 7 bases. The CDR3 here is CATRLDTQYF. The CDR3 DNA reads as TGCGCCACCAGACTAGATACGCAGTATTTT.

Ten or more counts support this clonotype. The V and J genes are TRBV7-2 and TRBJ2-7; D possibly corresponds to TRBD1 (6 bases). Germline assignment: CDR1 SGHTA and CDR2 FQGNSA. This CDR3 comprises 11 residues. V lost 5 bases and J lost 12, with 14 bases in between. CDR3: CASSINRDLYF. CDR3 DNA: TGTGCCAGCAGCATTAACAGGGATTTGTACTTC.

This clonotype was seen a handful of times. The junction shows a germline mismatch at one end, possibly a read error. CDR3 in amino acids: CASSLDERGYYNEQFF. The CDR3, as DNA: TGTGCTAGCAGCTTAGACGAGCGGGGATACTACAATGAGCAGTTCTTC. V gene TRBV7-6 combines with J gene TRBJ2-1; 7 bases are a match to TRBD2. Germline assignment: CDR1 SGHVS and CDR2 FNYEAQ. The CDR3 consists of 16 residues. The full variable domain, in which reference TRBV7-6 and TRBJ2-1 provide the parts outside the CDR3, is GAGVSQSPRYKVTKRGQDVALRCDPISGHVSLYWYRQALGQGPEFLTYFNYEAQQDKSGLPNDRFSAERPEGSISTLTIQRTEQRDSAMYRCASSLDERGYYNEQFFGPGTRLTVL.

The chain carries TRBV4-2 and TRBJ2-5; D is unresolved. Germline V gene data show CDR1 as LGHNA and CDR2 as YNFKEQ. The V and J ends lost 0 bases and 5 bases respectively, with 10 bases between them. This CDR3 is 14 amino acids long. CDR3 region: CASSQEMVLETQYF. CDR3 coding DNA: TGTGCCAGCAGCCAAGAGATGGTATTGGAGACCCAGTACTTC.

The chain is built from TRBV29-1 and TRBJ2-1; D is undetermined. V was shortened by 0 bases and J by 7 bases, with 7 bases between the two germline ends. Germline CDR1 SQVTM, CDR2 ANQGSEA. The CDR3 consists of 12 residues. The CDR3 reads CSVEDRQNEQFF. In DNA form, the CDR3 reads TGCAGCGTTGAAGATCGCCAGAATGAGCAGTTCTTC.

This clonotype came up a few times. The chain's CDR3 is CASSPADRVNTEAFF. CDR3 DNA: TGTGCCAGCTCACCAGCAGACAGGGTGAACACTGAAGCTTTCTTT. The chain has TRBV18 and TRBJ1-1; 7 positions agree with TRBD1. Germline lookup yields CDR1 KGHSH and CDR2 LQKENI. Losses at the gene ends were 2 bases for V and 0 bases for J; bases not matched to a gene: 3. The CDR3 runs 15 residues.

J is TRBJ2-1 and V is TRBV20-1; 7 bases map to TRBD1. J was trimmed by 2 bases and V by 5 bases; bases with no gene match: 9. Germline V gene sequence: CDR1 DFQATT, CDR2 SNEGSKA (reference sequence). This CDR3 has 15 residues. Here the CDR3 DNA reads TGCAGTGCTGCCGACAGGGTCGGGGCCTACAATGAGCAGTTCTTC. It translates to CSAADRVGAYNEQFF.

This clonotype was recorded at least ten times. The genes are TRBV7-2 and TRBJ2-3, with 9 bases fitting TRBD2. J gave up 6 bases and V 9 bases, and 13 bases lay outside the gene matches. This CDR3 comprises 15 residues. The germline CDR1 and CDR2 sequences are SGHTA and FQGNSA. The CDR3 DNA follows: TGTGCCAGTGGCGGGGGGGAACCGGATTTTGATACGCAGTATTTT. Protein product: CASGGGEPDFDTQYF.

This clonotype was seen only a few times. The chain uses TRBV7-9 and TRBJ1-2; D unclear. V was trimmed by 9 bases and J by 4 bases, leaving 21 bases between them. The germline V gene has CDR1 SEHNR and CDR2 FQNEAQ (reference sequence). This CDR3 is built from 15 residues. Written as DNA, the CDR3 is TGTGCCAGTGGGGAGAATGTATTTAATAGCTATGGCTACACCTTC. It specifies CASGENVFNSYGYTF.

This clonotype has just a few counts. This chain links TRBV19 with TRBJ1-1, with 7 bases matching TRBD1. Trimming took 7 bases from V and 5 from J; bases not matched to a gene: 13. The CDR3 spans 15 residues. The V gene's germline CDR1 is LNHDA and CDR2 SQIVND (reference sequence). This CDR3 reads CASTFGEGAVTEAFF. The CDR3 nucleotides are TGTGCCAGTACCTTCGGAGAGGGGGCGGTGACTGAAGCTTTCTTT.

The V and J genes are TRBV27 and TRBJ1-1; 9 bases map to TRBD1. With V trimmed by 6 bases and J by 1 base, 6 bases remained unmatched. The CDR3 has 15 residues. Germline-derived CDR1 and CDR2 are MNHEY and SMNVEV (reference sequence). Here the CDR3 reads CASSSLQGANTEAFF. The DNA for the CDR3 is TGTGCCAGCAGCTCCCTACAGGGGGCGAACACTGAAGCTTTCTTT.

V is TRBV5-4 and J is TRBJ2-7; possible D gene TRBD2, 5 bases. The CDR3 runs to 13 residues. Trimming stripped 6 bases from V and 3 bases from J, with 13 bases between. Germline loops: CDR1 SGHNT, CDR2 YYREEE (reference sequence). The CDR3 loop reads CASTLGAHYEQYF. CDR3 nucleotides: TGTGCCAGCACCCTGGGAGCGCACTACGAGCAGTACTTC.

The chain has TRBV19 and TRBJ1-5, with 9 bases that match TRBD1. The germline V gene has CDR1 LNHDA and CDR2 SQIVND (reference sequence). This CDR3 is built from 16 residues. The V and J ends lost 4 bases and 3 bases, in that order; junction bases with no gene match: 7. The CDR3 region has the DNA TGTGCCAGTAGTACCTCCGGGACAGGGTTCAATCAGCCCCAGCATTTT. Translated: CASSTSGTGFNQPQHF.

J is TRBJ1-2 and V is TRBV27, with 7 bases identical to TRBD1. The CDR3 contains 14 residues. Germline CDR1 is MNHEY and CDR2 is SMNVEV (reference sequence). V lost 1 base and J lost 4; bases outside the gene matches: 3. The CDR3 sequence is CASSLLPGGYGYTF. CDR3 DNA: TGTGCCAGCAGTTTATTACCAGGGGGCTATGGCTACACCTTC.

The gene calls are TRBV7-8 and TRBJ1-5, with D tentatively TRBD1 (5 bases). Germline V CDR1 and CDR2: SGHVS, FQNEAQ. Trimming left V 1 base short and J 8 bases short, with 9 bases between. This CDR3 is 13 amino acids long. For the CDR3, the DNA is TGTGCCAGCAGCTTAGAGGGGCTGAAGCCCCAGCATTTT. It codes for CASSLEGLKPQHF.

This clonotype was counted many times. This sequence joins TRBV28 and TRBJ2-7; weak D call: TRBD1 (6 bases). From germline, CDR1 is MDHEN and CDR2 SYDVKM. The CDR3 has 14 residues. V dropped 5 bases and J dropped 2 bases, with 13 bases sitting between them. Here the CDR3 DNA reads TGTGCCAGCAGTCCCATCGGACAGACCTACGAGCAGTACGTC. Translating gives CASSPIGQTYEQYV.

The chain links TRBV15 to TRBJ2-2, with 8 nucleotides matching TRBD1. The CDR3 spans 13 residues. Germline CDR1 is LNHNV and CDR2 is YYDKDF (reference sequence). The trim removed 8 bases at V and 4 bases at J, leaving 3 bases unmatched. CDR3 protein: CATLDRGTGELFF. In DNA, the CDR3 is TGTGCCACCTTAGACAGGGGCACCGGGGAGCTGTTTTTT.

Note on this clonotype: At one boundary the junction diverges from the germline segment, which might be a read error. The CDR3 here is CASRRTGDRYNQPQQF. CDR3 sequence (DNA): TGTGCCAGCAGAAGGACAGGGGACAGGTACAATCAGCCCCAGCAGTTT. The chain recombines TRBV6-2 or TRBV6-3 with TRBJ1-5; 9 bases fit TRBD1. CDR3 length: 16 amino acids. Germline V CDR1 and CDR2: MNHEY, SVGEGT.

At least ten counts were recorded for this clonotype. This chain connects TRBV9 to TRBJ1-1; possibly TRBD1 for D (5 bases). This CDR3 is 15 amino acids long. In germline, CDR1 is SGDLS, CDR2 YYNGEE. V was cut by 2 bases and J by 4 bases, with 15 bases left in between. CDR3 sequence reads: CASSVPREMGTEAFF. For the CDR3, the DNA is TGTGCCAGCAGCGTCCCCAGGGAGATGGGCACTGAAGCTTTCTTT.

This clonotype has just one count. This chain uses TRBV4-2 with TRBJ2-6; 12 bases line up with TRBD2. The CDR3 sequence is 21 residues long. Per germline, CDR1 LGHNA and CDR2 YNFKEQ. Trimming cost V 8 bases and J 0 bases; bases outside gene matches: 17. The CDR3 loop is CASSRTLAGGPQYSGANVLTF. In nucleotides, the CDR3 is TGTGCCAGCTCCCGTACACTAGCGGGGGGTCCGCAGTACTCTGGGGCCAACGTCCTGACTTTC.